The rows below give T cell receptor beta chains drawn from one sample of a study of cytomegalovirus exposure and HLA in healthy donors. Generated by immunoSEQ multiplex PCR, the TCRdb table keeps only in-frame clones and is missing some. The table shows around 75,000 clones, with about four fifths occurring only once. The specimen sequenced was PBMCs. The receptors shown here come from a man between 40 and 49 years old in good health and CMV-seronegative. Each CDR3 is given with its conserved first and last residue. The D gene is left open where the match is weak. Only some rows state a clone size, as once, few, many or a class for expanded clones.

V gene: TRBV5-1
J gene: TRBJ1-4
CDR3 length: 16
D gene: NA
clone size: NA
CDR3 DNA: TGCGCCAGCAGCTTGGTTCCGGGGGGAAAGGGTGAAAAACTGTTTTTT
CDR3 protein: CASSLVPGGKGEKLFF

V gene: TRBV19
J gene: TRBJ2-7
CDR3 length: 15
D gene: NA
clone size: NA
CDR3 DNA: TGTGCCAGTAGTAGCGGACAGCTTTACTCCTACGAGCAGTACTTC
CDR3 protein: CASSSGQLYSYEQYF

V gene: TRBV5-6
J gene: TRBJ2-2
CDR3 length: 14
D gene: NA
clone size: once
CDR3 DNA: TGTGCCAGCAGCTTGTCGCAGGGAACCCGGGAGCTGTTTTTT
CDR3 protein: CASSLSQGTRELFF

V gene: TRBV18
J gene: TRBJ2-7
CDR3 length: 13
D gene: NA
clone size: NA
CDR3 DNA: TGTGCCAGCTCACCTGAGATCTCCTACGAGCAGTACTTC
CDR3 protein: CASSPEISYEQYF

V gene: TRBV5-1
J gene: TRBJ1-1
CDR3 length: 16
D gene: NA
clone size: NA
CDR3 DNA: TGCGCCAGCAGCTTGTCTCTTGCGGGGGCGAACACTGAAGCTTTCTTT
CDR3 protein: CASSLSLAGANTEAFF

V gene: TRBV7-9
J gene: TRBJ1-2
CDR3 length: 13
D gene: TRBD1
clone size: NA
CDR3 DNA: TGTGCCAGCAGCTCAAACAGGGGTGGCGGCTACACCTTC
CDR3 protein: CASSSNRGGGYTF

V gene: TRBV18
J gene: TRBJ1-2
CDR3 length: 13
D gene: NA
clone size: few
CDR3 DNA: TGTGCCAGCTCCCCCGACAGTAACTATGGCTACACCTTC
CDR3 protein: CASSPDSNYGYTF

V gene: TRBV30
J gene: TRBJ2-1
CDR3 length: 16
D gene: TRBD2
clone size: NA
CDR3 DNA: TGTGCCTGGAGTGATAGGCTAGCGGGGGGGCCGGATGAGCAGTTCTTC
CDR3 protein: CAWSDRLAGGPDEQFF

V gene: TRBV12-5
J gene: TRBJ1-1
CDR3 length: 13
D gene: NA
clone size: NA
CDR3 DNA: TGTGCTAGTGGTTTGGCCTCAGGGTCTGAAGCTTTCTTT
CDR3 protein: CASGLASGSEAFF

V gene: TRBV11-2
J gene: TRBJ2-7
CDR3 length: 13
D gene: NA
clone size: NA
CDR3 DNA: TGTGCCAGCATCAAAATCGGGGATTACGAGCAGTACTTC
CDR3 protein: CASIKIGDYEQYF

V gene: TRBV5-1
J gene: TRBJ1-1
CDR3 length: 13
D gene: NA
clone size: NA
CDR3 DNA: TGCGCCAGCAACGGGGAAGGAGGGACTGAAGCTTTCTTT
CDR3 protein: CASNGEGGTEAFF

V gene: TRBV5-1
J gene: TRBJ2-7
CDR3 length: 14
D gene: TRBD1
clone size: NA
CDR3 DNA: TGCGCCAGCAGCCCCGGGACAGGGGGAGATGAGCAGTACTTC
CDR3 protein: CASSPGTGGDEQYF

V gene: TRBV5-4
J gene: TRBJ1-6
CDR3 length: 18
D gene: TRBD1
clone size: NA
CDR3 DNA: TGTGCCAGCAGCTTCATACTTCAGGGGGTGAGTCGAGACTCACCCCTCCACTTT
CDR3 protein: CASSFILQGVSRDSPLHF

V gene: TRBV12-2
J gene: TRBJ1-2
CDR3 length: 20
D gene: NA
clone size: NA
CDR3 DNA: TGTGCAAGTCGCTTACCCAAAGGGGGGGGGCGGGAGGAGTTAAACTATGGCTACACCTTC
CDR3 protein: CASRLPKGGGREELNYGYTF

V gene: TRBV29-1
J gene: TRBJ1-1
CDR3 length: 11
D gene: NA
clone size: few
CDR3 DNA: TGCAGCGGTAGTGAGAACACTGAAGCTTTCTTT
CDR3 protein: CSGSENTEAFF

V gene: TRBV7-8
J gene: TRBJ2-2
CDR3 length: 13
D gene: NA
clone size: once
CDR3 DNA: TGTGCCAGCAGCTTAGTTATAGCCGGGGAGCTGTTTTTT
CDR3 protein: CASSLVIAGELFF

V gene: TRBV7-2
J gene: TRBJ2-3
CDR3 length: 15
D gene: TRBD2
clone size: NA
CDR3 DNA: TGTGCCAGCAGCTCAGTAGCGGGGTTCGCAGATACGCAGTATTTT
CDR3 protein: CASSSVAGFADTQYF

V gene: TRBV5-6
J gene: TRBJ2-3
CDR3 length: 13
D gene: TRBD2
clone size: once
CDR3 DNA: TGTGCCAGCACTAGCGGGGTCCAGGATACGCAGTATTTT
CDR3 protein: CASTSGVQDTQYF

V gene: TRBV7-9
J gene: TRBJ2-7
CDR3 length: 15
D gene: TRBD1
clone size: NA
CDR3 DNA: TGTGCCAGCAGCTTGTCGGGACAGGGCACCTACGAGCAGTACTTC
CDR3 protein: CASSLSGQGTYEQYF

V gene: TRBV28
J gene: TRBJ1-2
CDR3 length: 13
D gene: NA
clone size: once
CDR3 DNA: TGTGCCAGCCTATCAGGGGCGGCCTATGGCTACACCTTC
CDR3 protein: CASLSGAAYGYTF

V gene: TRBV2
J gene: TRBJ1-4
CDR3 length: 13
D gene: TRBD1
clone size: NA
CDR3 DNA: TGTGCCAGAAGGGGACAGGCAGCTGAAAAACTGTTTTTT
CDR3 protein: CARRGQAAEKLFF

V gene: TRBV2
J gene: TRBJ2-1
CDR3 length: 13
D gene: TRBD1
clone size: NA
CDR3 DNA: TGTGCCAGCAGTATCAGGGGGCCCGGTGAGCAGTTCTTC
CDR3 protein: CASSIRGPGEQFF

V gene: TRBV28
J gene: TRBJ1-1
CDR3 length: 17
D gene: NA
clone size: NA
CDR3 DNA: TGTGCCAGCAGGACCTGGGGAGCGTTGACAGGGAACACTGAAGCTTTCTTT
CDR3 protein: CASRTWGALTGNTEAFF

V gene: TRBV7-9
J gene: TRBJ1-1
CDR3 length: 13
D gene: NA
clone size: NA
CDR3 DNA: TGTTCCAGCAGCCTTCAGGGCCGGACTGAAGCTTTCTTT
CDR3 protein: CSSSLQGRTEAFF

V gene: TRBV5-1
J gene: TRBJ1-5
CDR3 length: 14
D gene: NA
clone size: few
CDR3 DNA: TGCGCCAGCAGCTTGGGGACAGTCAATCAGCCCCAGCATTTT
CDR3 protein: CASSLGTVNQPQHF

V gene: TRBV5-1
J gene: TRBJ2-7
CDR3 length: 16
D gene: NA
clone size: NA
CDR3 DNA: TGCGCCAGCAGCCTTGGGTGGGCCCAGGAACACTACGAGCAGTACTTC
CDR3 protein: CASSLGWAQEHYEQYF

V gene: TRBV7-3
J gene: TRBJ2-5
CDR3 length: 13
D gene: NA
clone size: NA
CDR3 DNA: TGTGCCAGCAGCCCTCAGGGGGGAGAGACCCAGTACTTC
CDR3 protein: CASSPQGGETQYF

V gene: TRBV6-6
J gene: TRBJ1-3
CDR3 length: 13
D gene: NA
clone size: few
CDR3 DNA: TGTGCCAGCCGGACTCAAATAGGAAACACCATATATTTT
CDR3 protein: CASRTQIGNTIYF

V gene: TRBV4-2
J gene: TRBJ2-7
CDR3 length: 16
D gene: TRBD2
clone size: NA
CDR3 DNA: TGTGCCAGCAGCCAAGAAACTAGCGGGGGCCCAAGGGAGCAGTACTTC
CDR3 protein: CASSQETSGGPREQYF

V gene: TRBV4-2
J gene: TRBJ1-1
CDR3 length: 14
D gene: TRBD1
clone size: once
CDR3 DNA: TGTGCCAGCAGTCAACAGGGGGGTGGCACTGAAGCTTTCTTT
CDR3 protein: CASSQQGGGTEAFF

V gene: TRBV11-2
J gene: TRBJ2-3
CDR3 length: 13
D gene: NA
clone size: NA
CDR3 DNA: TGTGCCAGCAGCTTAGTTGGAGGAGATACGCAGTATTTT
CDR3 protein: CASSLVGGDTQYF

V gene: TRBV7-2
J gene: TRBJ2-3
CDR3 length: 15
D gene: TRBD1
clone size: NA
CDR3 DNA: TGTGCCAGCAGCCTCCCGGGACAGGGGGCTTATACGCAGTATTTT
CDR3 protein: CASSLPGQGAYTQYF

V gene: TRBV7-2
J gene: TRBJ1-6
CDR3 length: 17
D gene: NA
clone size: NA
CDR3 DNA: TGTGCCAGCAGTCATAGCCCCAGGGGACCTTATAATTCACCCCTCCACTTT
CDR3 protein: CASSHSPRGPYNSPLHF

V gene: TRBV25-1
J gene: TRBJ2-3
CDR3 length: 13
D gene: NA
clone size: once
CDR3 DNA: TGTGCCAGCAGTGATAGTTTAACAGATACGCAGTATTTT
CDR3 protein: CASSDSLTDTQYF

V gene: TRBV5-1
J gene: TRBJ2-5
CDR3 length: 14
D gene: TRBD1
clone size: NA
CDR3 DNA: TGCGCCAGCAGCTTTGACAGGGCCATGGAGACCCAGTACTTC
CDR3 protein: CASSFDRAMETQYF

V gene: TRBV5-1
J gene: TRBJ2-7
CDR3 length: 18
D gene: TRBD2
clone size: NA
CDR3 DNA: TGCGCCAGCAGCTTGGCCATTAGCGGGGGGCATTTAGGATACGAGCAGTACTTC
CDR3 protein: CASSLAISGGHLGYEQYF

V gene: TRBV5-1
J gene: TRBJ2-1
CDR3 length: 15
D gene: NA
clone size: NA
CDR3 DNA: TGCGCCAGCAGCTTGGAAGGGGTCCCCTACAATGAGCAGTTCTTC
CDR3 protein: CASSLEGVPYNEQFF

V gene: TRBV4-1
J gene: TRBJ2-5
CDR3 length: 17
D gene: TRBD2
clone size: NA
CDR3 DNA: TGCGCCAGCAGCCAAGACCGGGTAGCGGGGAGAGGGGAGACCCAGTACTTC
CDR3 protein: CASSQDRVAGRGETQYF

V gene: TRBV2
J gene: TRBJ1-5
CDR3 length: 15
D gene: TRBD1
clone size: NA
CDR3 DNA: TGTGCCAGCAGGGCGGACAGGGGTAGCAATCAGCCCCAGCATTTT
CDR3 protein: CASRADRGSNQPQHF

V gene: TRBV5-1
J gene: TRBJ2-3
CDR3 length: 15
D gene: NA
clone size: NA
CDR3 DNA: TGCGCCAGCAGCTTAACGGGGGATAAGTCAGATACGCAGTATTTT
CDR3 protein: CASSLTGDKSDTQYF

V gene: TRBV7-2
J gene: TRBJ1-1
CDR3 length: 14
D gene: NA
clone size: NA
CDR3 DNA: TGTGCCAGCAGGGGGGCCACTATGAACACTGAAGCTTTCTTT
CDR3 protein: CASRGATMNTEAFF

V gene: TRBV5-1
J gene: TRBJ1-2
CDR3 length: 15
D gene: TRBD1
clone size: NA
CDR3 DNA: TGCGCCAGCAGCTTGGCGTCAGGGGGAGACTATGGCTACACCTTC
CDR3 protein: CASSLASGGDYGYTF

V gene: TRBV28
J gene: TRBJ1-1
CDR3 length: 15
D gene: TRBD1
clone size: few
CDR3 DNA: TGTGCCAGCAGAGATACCGGGACAGGGGAAACTGAAGCTTTCTTT
CDR3 protein: CASRDTGTGETEAFF

V gene: TRBV6-1
J gene: TRBJ1-5
CDR3 length: 15
D gene: TRBD1
clone size: NA
CDR3 DNA: TGTGCCAGCAACTCCCGACAGGGTAGGGGTCAGCCCCAGCATTTT
CDR3 protein: CASNSRQGRGQPQHF

V gene: TRBV4-2
J gene: TRBJ2-5
CDR3 length: 15
D gene: TRBD2
clone size: NA
CDR3 DNA: TGTGCCAGCAGCCAAGCCGGGGGGAGGCAAGAGACCCAGTACTTC
CDR3 protein: CASSQAGGRQETQYF

V gene: TRBV18
J gene: TRBJ1-1
CDR3 length: 13
D gene: NA
clone size: NA
CDR3 DNA: TGTGCCAGCTCGACCGGGGGGCACACTGAAGCTTTCTTT
CDR3 protein: CASSTGGHTEAFF

V gene: TRBV7-9
J gene: TRBJ1-2
CDR3 length: 16
D gene: NA
clone size: NA
CDR3 DNA: TGTGCCAGCAGCTTATTCCGGGAGGGAAGGAGGTATGGCTACACCTTC
CDR3 protein: CASSLFREGRRYGYTF

V gene: TRBV5-4
J gene: TRBJ2-6
CDR3 length: 18
D gene: NA
clone size: few
CDR3 DNA: TGTGCCAGCAGCTTGGGCAGGGTGAGTTCTTCTGGGGCCAACGTCCTGACTTTC
CDR3 protein: CASSLGRVSSSGANVLTF

V gene: TRBV6-5
J gene: TRBJ2-1
CDR3 length: 14
D gene: NA
clone size: few
CDR3 DNA: TGTGCCAGCAGCCCGGACTGGGGGGTCTATGAGCAGTTCTTC
CDR3 protein: CASSPDWGVYEQFF

V gene: TRBV7-9
J gene: TRBJ1-3
CDR3 length: 17
D gene: NA
clone size: few
CDR3 DNA: TGTGCCAGCAGCCCCCCCGCCCTGTCTAACTCTGGAAACACCATATATTTT
CDR3 protein: CASSPPALSNSGNTIYF

V gene: TRBV6-4
J gene: TRBJ2-1
CDR3 length: 15
D gene: TRBD2
clone size: NA
CDR3 DNA: TGTGCCAGCAGTGTTAGCGGGGGGTCCGGCAATGAGCAGTTCTTC
CDR3 protein: CASSVSGGSGNEQFF